The clone carrying this TCR beta chain occurred a few times. The data are from a study of blood T cell repertoires in COVID-19. Study background: Samples of COVID-19 (acute and convalescent) were obtained from the United States, Italy and Spain.

V lost 5 bases to trimming and J lost 0 bases; unmatched junction nucleotides: 7. The CDR3 is 16 residues long. Germline V lookup: CDR1 SGHRS, CDR2 YFSETQ. The repertoire was sequenced with immunoSEQ multiplex PCR; TCRdb's copy has only in-frame clones and lacks some. In the table there are 100,000 or so clones, 70% to 80% of which are singletons. The chain carries TRBV5-1 and TRBJ2-2; 7 bases agree with TRBD2. The sequence was collected from a man in his 60s with active or convalescent COVID-19. The material sequenced was peripheral blood. The CDR3 spells CASSARAGPNTGELFF. DNA for the CDR3: TGCGCCAGCAGTGCCCGAGCGGGGCCGAACACCGGGGAGCTGTTTTTT.